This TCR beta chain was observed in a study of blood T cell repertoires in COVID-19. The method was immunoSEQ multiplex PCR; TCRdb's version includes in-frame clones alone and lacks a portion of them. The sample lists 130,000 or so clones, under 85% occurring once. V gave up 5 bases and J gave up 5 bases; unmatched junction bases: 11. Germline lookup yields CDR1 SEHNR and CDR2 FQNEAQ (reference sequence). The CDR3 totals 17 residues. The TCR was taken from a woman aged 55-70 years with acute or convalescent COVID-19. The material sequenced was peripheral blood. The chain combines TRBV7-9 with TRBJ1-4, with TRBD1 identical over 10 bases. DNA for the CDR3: TGTGCCAGCAGCCCAGTCCCGGGACAGGGGCGGAATGAAAAACTGTTTTTT. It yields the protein CASSPVPGQGRNEKLFF.